Listed here are 27 T cell receptor beta chains from one sample, sequenced in a study of T cells in Graves' hyperthyroidism and ophthalmopathy. The investigators amplified TCR beta CDR3 regions from RNA transcripts. Carried out on the TCR CDR3, a first-round RT-PCR used the HTBI primer set. From the multiplex PCR reads, TCRdb called clonotypes with MiXCR, one entry per CDR3 protein. The sample yields about 500,000 distinct CDR3 sequences, roughly 16% seen once. The material sequenced was blood. The origin of the receptors is a woman in her 30s with Graves' ophthalmopathy.

The J gene is TRBJ2-7, the V gene TRBV7-9; TRBD2 is a possible D gene (5 bases). Germline assignment: CDR1 SEHNR and CDR2 FQNEAQ (reference sequence). The V end was cut by 8 bases, the J end by 0 bases, with 11 bases between. There are 13 residues in the CDR3. DNA of the CDR3: TGTGCCAGCCAAGCGGAAGGCTCCTACGAGCAGTACTTC. Its protein is CASQAEGSYEQYF. Together with reference TRBV7-9 and TRBJ2-7, the CDR3 gives the full variable domain: DTGVSQNPRHKITKRGQNVTFRCDPISEHNRLYWYRQTLGQGPEFLTYFQNEAQLEKSRLLSDRFSAERPKGSFSTLEIQRTEQGDSAMYLCASQAEGSYEQYFGPGTRLTVT.

This clonotype was counted between two and nine times. This rearrangement joins TRBV7-2 to TRBJ2-5; the match to TRBD1 covers 7 bases. In germline, CDR1 is SGHTA, CDR2 FQGNSA. V lost 3 bases and J lost 5; bases outside the gene matches: 12. CDR3 size: 16 residues. CDR3 in DNA: TGTGCCAGCAGCTTGCCGACTCTAGGGGGCGCGGAGACCCAGTACTTC. This gives the protein CASSLPTLGGAETQYF.

This clonotype was recorded at least ten times. The chain recombines TRBV14 with TRBJ1-1; D is unclear. The germline V and J ends were trimmed by 4 bases and 0 bases, with 12 bases remaining between them. The CDR3 contains 15 residues. Germline V lookup: CDR1 SGHDN, CDR2 FVKESK. The CDR3 spells CASSLTGLLNTEAFF. CDR3 nucleotide sequence: TGTGCCAGCAGCCTTACCGGGCTATTGAACACTGAAGCTTTCTTT. Full variable domain (rest looked up from reference TRBV14 and TRBJ1-1): EAGVTQFPSHSVIEKGQTVTLRCDPISGHDNLYWYRRVMGKEIKFLLHFVKESKQDESGMPNNRFLAERTGGTYSTLKVQPAELEDSGVYFCASSLTGLLNTEAFFGQGTRLTVV.

This clonotype was picked up many times. J is TRBJ2-1 and V is TRBV6-1; possibly TRBD1 for D (6 bases). Germline V gives CDR1 MNHNS, CDR2 SASEGT. V gave up 7 bases and J gave up 8 bases, with 15 bases separating them. The CDR3 loop spans 13 amino acids. For the CDR3, the DNA is TGTGCCAGCACCCGAAGGGGGAGCGATGAGCAGTTCTTC. It translates to CASTRRGSDEQFF.

The gene calls are TRBV20-1 and TRBJ2-4, with D uncertain. V was clipped by 1 base and J by 6 bases, with 7 bases between them. This CDR3 is built from 12 residues. From germline, CDR1 is DFQATT and CDR2 SNEGSKA (reference sequence). CDR3 sequence reads: CSARVGPNIQYF. The DNA for the CDR3 is TGCAGTGCTAGAGTCGGCCCAAACATTCAGTACTTC.

This clonotype was found a few times. The chain has TRBV15 and TRBJ1-5, with D possibly matching TRBD1 (6 bases). V dropped 0 bases and J dropped 3 bases, with 9 bases sitting between them. CDR3 size: 15 residues. Germline values: CDR1 LNHNV, CDR2 YYDKDF (reference sequence). The CDR3 sequence: CATSRDGQYNQPQHF. Here the CDR3 DNA reads TGTGCCACCAGCAGAGATGGACAGTACAATCAGCCCCAGCATTTT.

The chain uses TRBV19 and TRBJ2-7; 9 bases agree with TRBD2. Per the germline V gene, CDR1 is LNHDA and CDR2 is SQIVND (reference sequence). CDR3 size: 15 residues. V shed 9 bases and J 3 bases; nucleotides not matched to a gene: 12. CDR3 coding DNA: TGTGCCAGCCGCAACGGGGCTAGCGGGATCTACGAGCAGTACTTC. This encodes CASRNGASGIYEQYF.

This chain links TRBV5-1 with TRBJ1-1, with 7 bases lining up with TRBD1. CDR3 length: 15 amino acids. CDR1 and CDR2 from the germline V gene are SGHRS and YFSETQ. V dropped 4 bases and J dropped 1; count of bases not matched to a gene: 7. The CDR3 reads CASSPDRVGNTEAFF. The DNA of the CDR3 is TGCGCCAGCAGCCCCGACAGGGTAGGGAACACTGAAGCTTTCTTT.

The V and J genes are TRBV7-2 and TRBJ2-2; unclear D gene. The germline V and J ends were trimmed by 1 base and 0 bases, with 9 bases remaining between them. The CDR3 contains 16 residues. CDR1 is SGHTA and CDR2 is FQGNSA in the germline V gene. CDR3 region: CASSLVSGSNTGELFF. The CDR3 DNA reads as TGTGCCAGCAGCTTAGTTTCCGGATCGAACACCGGGGAGCTGTTTTTT.

This clonotype occurred many times. The V gene is TRBV30, the J gene TRBJ1-1; 8 bases match TRBD1. V shed 8 bases, J shed 5 bases, and the junction held 13 bases outside the gene matches. In germline, CDR1 is GTSNPN, CDR2 SVGIG (reference sequence). CDR3 length: 14 residues. The CDR3 bases are TGTGCCCAAGCCTCCGGGACAGGAGTAACTGAAGCTTTCTTT. Protein: CAQASGTGVTEAFF.

This clonotype was detected a few times. The CDR3 here is CASTPRPGKNIQYF. The CDR3 DNA is TGTGCCAGCACCCCCCGCCCAGGGAAAAACATTCAGTACTTC. The chain combines TRBV6-2 or TRBV6-3 with TRBJ2-4; the D gene is possibly TRBD1 (5 bases). The V gene lost 7 bases and the J gene lost 4 bases, with 14 bases spanning the gap. This CDR3 spans 14 amino acids. CDR1 and CDR2 from the germline V gene are MNHEY and SVGEGT.

This clonotype has more than one count but fewer than ten. V and J are TRBV5-6 and TRBJ2-1, with 9 nucleotides matching TRBD2. CDR3 length: 16 amino acids. Germline V lookup: CDR1 SGHDT, CDR2 YYEEEE. The V gene end was trimmed by 0 bases and the J gene end by 6 bases; junction bases not matched to a gene: 7. The CDR3 nucleotides read TGTGCCAGCAGCTTGGTAGCGGGGGAAAGTAGCAATGAGCAGTTCTTC. Encoded protein: CASSLVAGESSNEQFF.

This clonotype was detected ten times or more. This chain links TRBV28 with TRBJ2-7; D may match TRBD1 or TRBD2 (5 bases each). The V gene lost 3 bases and the J gene lost 3 bases, with 15 bases spanning the gap. The CDR3 length is 15 residues. CDR1 is MDHEN, CDR2 SYDVKM, per germline. The CDR3 region has the DNA TGTGCCAGCAGTTTTAAATGGGACCTGGGCTACGAGCAGTACTTC. The encoded protein is CASSFKWDLGYEQYF.

The rearrangement uses TRBV20-1 and TRBJ1-4; no clear D gene. Germline CDR1 DFQATT, CDR2 SNEGSKA (reference sequence). V lost 0 bases to trimming and J lost 7 bases, with 15 bases between them. This CDR3 region has 15 residues. The CDR3 region is CSARDRSQWSEKLFF. DNA of the CDR3: TGCAGTGCTAGAGATAGGTCCCAGTGGAGTGAAAAACTGTTTTTT.

This clonotype has more than one count but fewer than ten. The chain is built from TRBV7-9 and TRBJ2-3, with a weak D call TRBD2 (5 bases). Trimming took off 5 bases at V and 4 bases at J, with 13 bases between the two ends. This CDR3 is 14 amino acids long. The germline CDR1 and CDR2 sequences are SEHNR and FQNEAQ (reference sequence). The CDR3 here is CASSLRGLADTQYF. The CDR3 coding sequence is TGTGCCAGCAGCCTACGAGGGTTGGCAGATACGCAGTATTTT.

The chain carries TRBV18 and TRBJ2-4; tentative D call: TRBD2 (5 bases). V was pared by 0 bases and J by 4 bases, with 7 bases between. From germline, CDR1 is KGHSH and CDR2 LQKENI. This CDR3 is 14 amino acids long. CDR3 in DNA: TGTGCCAGCTCACCACCGCGACTAAAAAACATTCAGTACTTC. Amino acids: CASSPPRLKNIQYF.

This clonotype came up many times. The chain couples TRBV28 to TRBJ1-2; 7 positions agree with TRBD1. Trimming took 11 bases from V and 7 from J; bases not matched to a gene: 13. The CDR3 spans 13 residues. Germline V gene data show CDR1 as MDHEN and CDR2 as SYDVKM. CDR3: CAGRQGIVGGYTF. CDR3 nucleotides: TGTGCCGGAAGACAGGGAATTGTCGGTGGCTACACCTTC.

This clonotype occurred once. This rearrangement joins TRBV5-4 to TRBJ1-1, with 7 bases fitting TRBD1. CDR1 is SGHNT, CDR2 YYREEE, per germline (reference sequence). CDR3 length: 13 amino acids. With 5 bases clipped from V and 4 bases from J, the junction kept 5 bases outside the gene matches. The DNA for the CDR3 is TGTGCCAGCAGAGCGACAGGGAGCACTGAAGCTTTCTTT. Its translation is CASRATGSTEAFF.

V and J are TRBV7-8 and TRBJ2-7; TRBD2 matches 14 bases. CDR1 and CDR2 from the germline V gene are SGHVS and FQNEAQ. The CDR3 runs 19 residues. The ends lost 5 bases at V and 4 bases at J; junction bases unmatched: 16. The CDR3 region is CASSPLTSGRAFKNYEQYF. The CDR3 DNA is TGTGCCAGCAGCCCACTGACTAGCGGGAGGGCCTTCAAGAATTACGAGCAGTACTTC. Looking up the rest from reference TRBV7-8 and TRBJ2-7 gives the full variable domain: GAGVSQSPRYKVAKRGQDVALRCDPISGHVSLFWYQQALGQGPEFLTYFQNEAQLDKSGLPSDRFFAERPEGSVSTLKIQRTQQEDSAVYLCASSPLTSGRAFKNYEQYFGPGTRLTVT.

The chain carries TRBV6-1 and TRBJ2-3; 8 bases agree with TRBD2. This CDR3 region has 14 residues. Trimming removed 8 bases from V and 6 bases from J; junction bases left unmatched: 10. Germline loops: CDR1 MNHNS, CDR2 SASEGT. The CDR3 sequence: CASRRTSSLDTQYF. The DNA for the CDR3 is TGTGCCAGCCGAAGGACTAGCAGTTTGGATACGCAGTATTTT.

DNA for the CDR3: TGTGCCTGGAGTGAGGGTTGGGAAAAACTGTTTTTT. It codes for CAWSEGWEKLFF. The rearrangement joins TRBV30 to TRBJ1-4, with unresolved D. V was shortened by 1 base and J by 8 bases, with 8 bases between the two germline ends. The CDR3 totals 12 residues. In germline, CDR1 is GTSNPN, CDR2 SVGIG (reference sequence).

This clonotype was observed a handful of times. The chain links TRBV7-8 to TRBJ1-5, with 8 bases fitting TRBD1. CDR3 size: 16 residues. The ends lost 0 bases at V and 6 bases at J; junction bases unmatched: 7. Per the germline V gene, CDR1 is SGHVS and CDR2 is FQNEAQ. This CDR3 reads CASSLARQTGVQPQHF. CDR3 in DNA: TGTGCCAGCAGCTTAGCCCGACAGACAGGGGTTCAGCCCCAGCATTTT.

This clonotype was picked up many times. The J gene is TRBJ2-7, the V gene TRBV6-1; TRBD2 matches 11 bases. J was trimmed by 4 bases and V by 4 bases; bases with no gene match: 3. The CDR3 extends over 14 amino acids. Looked up from germline, CDR1 is MNHNS and CDR2 is SASEGT. CDR3 sequence (DNA): TGTGCCAGCAGTGTAGCGGGAGGGATTTACGAGCAGTACTTC. It yields the protein CASSVAGGIYEQYF.

The sample holds many counts of this clonotype. This chain uses TRBV30 with TRBJ2-1, with 7 bases fitting TRBD2. This CDR3 has 13 residues. From germline, CDR1 is GTSNPN and CDR2 SVGIG (reference sequence). V gave up 8 bases and J gave up 5 bases; unmatched junction bases: 9. The CDR3 reads CARLGGGDNEQFF. The CDR3 region has the DNA TGTGCCCGGTTGGGGGGGGGGGACAATGAGCAGTTCTTC. The full variable domain, completed using reference TRBV30 and TRBJ2-1, is SQTIHQWPATLVQPVGSPLSLECTVEGTSNPNLYWYRQAAGRGLQLLFYSVGIGQISSEVPQNLSASRPQDRQFILSSKKLLLSDSGFYLCARLGGGDNEQFFGPGTRLTVL.

J is TRBJ2-1 and V is TRBV6-1; D not certain. Trimming left V 6 bases short and J 0 bases short, with 15 bases between. The CDR3 consists of 16 residues. CDR1 MNHNS and CDR2 SASEGT come from the germline V gene. CDR3 in DNA: TGTGCCAGCAGCTCCACAGAACAGAGCTCCTACAATGAGCAGTTCTTC. Encoded protein: CASSSTEQSSYNEQFF.

This clonotype was observed at least ten times. This chain uses TRBV28 with TRBJ1-2; tentatively, D is TRBD1 (6 bases). Germline assignment: CDR1 MDHEN and CDR2 SYDVKM. This CDR3 comprises 10 residues. Here the CDR3 DNA reads TGTCTCCGGGACAAGGCAAACTACACCTTC. Amino acids: CLRDKANYTF.

The V call is TRBV9, the J call TRBJ1-2, with D unresolved. Germline values: CDR1 SGDLS, CDR2 YYNGEE. The V and J ends lost 2 bases and 0 bases respectively, with 11 bases between them. There are 15 residues in the CDR3. CDR3 amino acids: CASSVIPEANYGYTF. The CDR3 bases are TGTGCCAGCAGCGTGATCCCTGAAGCTAACTATGGCTACACCTTC.